The 11 T cell receptor beta chains reported below all come from one sample, sequenced in a study of regulatory T cells in long-lasting Graves disease. Building of the TCR beta libraries involved iRepertoire HTBI primers and Arm-PCR of CDR3 regions. TCRdb reprocessed the multiplex PCR reads via MiXCR and lists one record per CDR3 protein. Of a few hundred thousand distinct CDR3 sequences listed, about 25% are singletons. The time point is: persistent/refractory GD, antithyroid drugs over 5 years with positive TRAb. The TCR library was made from RNA that had been extracted from PBMCs in TRIzol. The sample consisted of peripheral blood mononuclear cells (PBMCs), taken when the disease was refractory, from a patient treated with antithyroid drugs. The receptors shown here come from a female donor with Graves disease.

This clonotype was picked up many times. The chain combines TRBV7-3 with TRBJ1-1; 12 bases map to TRBD1. Germline-derived CDR1 and CDR2 are SGHTA and FQGTGA. The V segment lost 5 bases and the J segment 6 bases; nucleotides outside the gene matches: 10. The CDR3 contains 16 residues. CDR3 DNA sequence: TGTGCCAGCAGCCTAGGGACAGGGGGCCCTCGGCCTGAAGCTTTCTTT. Its protein product is CASSLGTGGPRPEAFF.

As concerns this clonotype: One end of the junction varies from germline; a read error may be responsible. The chain's CDR3 is CASSQKVANSGYTF. In DNA, the CDR3 is TGTGCCAGCTCGCAAAAAGTGGCCAACTCTGGCTACACCTTC. The rearrangement joins TRBV18 to TRBJ1-2; D ambiguous. In germline, CDR1 is KGHSH, CDR2 LQKENI. The CDR3 loop spans 14 amino acids. The full variable domain, its missing parts supplied by reference TRBV18 and TRBJ1-2, is NAGVMQNPRHLVRRRGQEARLRCSPMKGHSHVYWYRQLPEEGLKFMVYLQKENIIDESGMPKERFSAEFPKEGPSILRIQQVVRGDSAAYFCASSQKVANSGYTFGSGTRLTVV.

The CDR3 protein is CASSFSGVRIEETQYF. As DNA, the CDR3 is TGTGCCAGCAGCTTTTCCGGCGTTAGGATTGAAGAGACCCAGTACTTC. The gene calls are TRBV7-9 and TRBJ2-5, with D uncertain. V shed 3 bases and J shed 3 bases, with 17 bases lying between them. Germline-derived CDR1 and CDR2 are SEHNR and FQNEAQ (reference sequence). The CDR3 is 16 amino acids.

The rearrangement links TRBV19 to TRBJ2-2; 9 bases are a match to TRBD2. V shed 8 bases, J shed 2 bases, and the junction held 6 bases outside the gene matches. This CDR3 has 15 residues. Germline CDR1 and CDR2: LNHDA and SQIVND (reference sequence). The CDR3 DNA reads TGTGCCAGTTTCGGTAGCGGGAGTAACACCGGGGAGCTGTTTTTT. Amino acids: CASFGSGSNTGELFF.

At least ten counts were recorded for this clonotype. The chain combines TRBV7-2 with TRBJ1-2; unclear D gene. Trimming took 2 bases from V and 4 from J, leaving 8 bases between them. CDR3 length: 13 residues. From germline, CDR1 is SGHTA and CDR2 FQGNSA. CDR3 sequence reads: CASSLRGGYGYTF. The CDR3, as DNA: TGTGCCAGCAGCTTACGTGGAGGCTATGGCTACACCTTC.

The chain links TRBV29-1 to TRBJ1-2; a possible D gene is TRBD1 (5 bases). The germline CDR1 and CDR2 sequences are SQVTM and ANQGSEA. The CDR3 consists of 12 residues. Trimming stripped 6 bases from V and 8 bases from J, with 16 bases between. Written as DNA, the CDR3 is TGCAGCGTCCGGGGGACGAATAGAGGCTACACCTTC. It translates to CSVRGTNRGYTF.

V is TRBV29-1 and J is TRBJ2-7; TRBD2 might be the D (5 bases). V was trimmed by 6 bases and J by 0 bases, leaving 15 bases between them. The germline V gene has CDR1 SQVTM and CDR2 ANQGSEA. CDR3 length: 14 residues. DNA for the CDR3: TGCAGCGTGACGGACTCATCGTTCTCCTACGAGCAGTACTTC. Its protein is CSVTDSSFSYEQYF.

V usage is TRBV6-2 or TRBV6-3 and J usage is TRBJ2-7; D gene uncertain. V was trimmed by 2 bases and J by 4 bases, leaving 6 bases between them. Per germline, CDR1 MNHEY and CDR2 SVGEGT. The CDR3 is 12 amino acids. CDR3 coding DNA: TGTGCCAGCAGTTACCCAATATACGAGCAGTACTTC. Residues: CASSYPIYEQYF.

The chain is built from TRBV7-9 and TRBJ2-7; TRBD2 matches 11 bases. The CDR3 loop spans 15 amino acids. The V segment lost 5 bases and the J segment 6 bases; nucleotides outside the gene matches: 9. CDR1 SEHNR and CDR2 FQNEAQ come from the germline V gene (reference sequence). The CDR3 nucleotides read TGTGCCAGCAGCGCCTCACTAGCGGGAGTAAGCGAGCAGTACTTC. Translated, it gives CASSASLAGVSEQYF.

This clonotype has just a few counts. The chain combines TRBV28 with TRBJ1-1; D ambiguous. Per the germline V gene, CDR1 is MDHEN and CDR2 is SYDVKM. This CDR3 region has 16 residues. The germline V and J ends were trimmed by 4 bases and 1 base, with 16 bases remaining between them. The CDR3 bases are TGTGCCAGCAGTTACTATTTTTCGGTGGAGAACACTGAAGCTTTCTTT. It encodes CASSYYFSVENTEAFF.

The V gene is TRBV19, the J gene TRBJ1-1, with D possibly TRBD1 on 6 matching bases. From germline, CDR1 is LNHDA and CDR2 SQIVND (reference sequence). V lost 4 bases, J lost 4 bases, and 19 bases lay in between. The CDR3 sequence is 16 residues long. The CDR3 protein is CASSSRGGASGTEAFF. The CDR3 nucleotides read TGTGCCAGTAGTAGTAGGGGGGGGGCTTCGGGCACTGAAGCTTTCTTT.